The 30 T cell receptor beta chains in this list originate from one sample, sequenced in a study of blood T cell repertoires in COVID-19 (dated by TCRdb to 2018 to 2021). Library construction relied on the immunoSEQ multiplex PCR assay. TCRdb carries this immuneACCESS record with in-frame sequences only. Its versions omit some clonotypes, under half of them owing to an unresolved V gene in the studies checked, with the rest unexplained. This sample comprises 200,000 to 300,000 clones, nearly 95% of them detected only once. Together, the top ten hold more than 0.65% of the sample. The sample consisted of peripheral blood. These receptor sequences come from a man aged 25 to 45 with COVID-19, enrolled during active disease.

The chain recombines TRBV29-1 with TRBJ1-2; D remains unclear. The germline V gene has CDR1 SQVTM and CDR2 ANQGSEA. The V and J ends lost 5 bases and 0 bases respectively, with 13 bases between them. This CDR3 region has 14 residues. The CDR3 reads CSVHHPSPNYGYTF. In nucleotides, the CDR3 is TGCAGCGTTCACCACCCGAGTCCTAACTATGGCTACACCTTC.

This CDR3 reads CASSRDRVNEKLFF. The CDR3 bases are TGTGCCAGCAGCCGTGACAGAGTTAATGAAAAACTGTTTTTT. The J gene is TRBJ1-4, the V gene TRBV6-5; D perhaps matches TRBD1 (5 bases). Per germline, CDR1 MNHEY and CDR2 SVGAGI. V was trimmed by 6 bases and J by 4 bases, leaving 12 bases between them. CDR3 length: 14 residues.

The chain recombines TRBV2 with TRBJ1-6; D uncertain. The CDR3 sequence is 13 residues long. The germline CDR1 and CDR2 sequences are SNHLY and FYNNEI. V was pared by 2 bases and J by 10 bases, with 9 bases between. CDR3 residues: CASSELRPSPLHF. DNA of the CDR3: TGTGCCAGCAGTGAATTGCGGCCGTCACCCCTCCACTTT.

The chain couples TRBV10-3 to TRBJ2-7, with D possibly TRBD2 on 5 matching bases. The CDR3 sequence is 12 residues long. Trimming removed 6 bases from V and 6 bases from J, with 12 bases in between. Germline V gene sequence: CDR1 ENHRY, CDR2 SYGVKD. As DNA, the CDR3 is TGTGCCATCAGCGCCGCTAGCCGCGAGCAGTACTTC. It specifies CAISAASREQYF.

The chain recombines TRBV6-5 with TRBJ2-7, with a tentative D call TRBD2 (6 bases). The CDR3 is 15 residues long. Germline V gene data show CDR1 as MNHEY and CDR2 as SVGAGI. The germline V and J ends were trimmed by 6 bases and 0 bases, with 15 bases remaining between them. The CDR3 reads CASRPGLPSSYEQYF. CDR3 bases: TGTGCCAGCAGGCCGGGACTCCCAAGCTCCTACGAGCAGTACTTC.

The genes are TRBV2 and TRBJ2-5; 10 bases agree with TRBD1. J gave up 4 bases and V 5 bases, and 7 bases lay outside the gene matches. The CDR3 has 15 residues. CDR1 and CDR2 from the germline V gene are SNHLY and FYNNEI. The CDR3 is CASSKTGGAGETQYF. CDR3 in DNA: TGTGCCAGCAGTAAGACAGGGGGCGCCGGAGAGACCCAGTACTTC.

The J gene is TRBJ2-1, the V gene TRBV3-1 (or the pseudogene TRBV3-2); weak D call: TRBD1 (6 bases). Germline CDR1 reads LGHDT; CDR2 reads YNNKEL (reference sequence). This CDR3 contains 14 residues. Trimming removed 1 base from V and 8 bases from J, with 12 bases in between. CDR3 in amino acids: CASSQVDRIHEQFF. The CDR3 DNA is TGTGCCAGCAGCCAAGTTGACAGGATCCATGAGCAGTTCTTC.

The chain recombines TRBV7-2 with TRBJ2-1; TRBD2 aligns across 9 bases. Germline values: CDR1 SGHTA, CDR2 FQGNSA. V shed 3 bases and J 3 bases; nucleotides not matched to a gene: 3. The CDR3 covers 15 residues. The CDR3 loop reads CASSFAGGGYNEQFF. The CDR3 region has the DNA TGTGCCAGCAGCTTCGCGGGGGGGGGCTACAATGAGCAGTTCTTC.

The J gene is TRBJ1-5, the V gene TRBV19; 7 positions agree with TRBD1. The CDR3 has 16 amino acids. The V gene's germline CDR1 is LNHDA and CDR2 SQIVND (reference sequence). The J segment lost 1 base and the V segment lost 9 bases, leaving 12 bases of the junction unmatched. The chain's CDR3 is CASKGTEALSNQPQHF. In DNA, the CDR3 is TGTGCCAGCAAGGGGACAGAGGCTTTGAGCAATCAGCCCCAGCATTTT.

The chain links TRBV29-1 to TRBJ2-1, with TRBD1 identical over 7 bases. J gave up 8 bases and V 7 bases, and 8 bases lay outside the gene matches. The CDR3 loop spans 12 amino acids. Germline V gene data show CDR1 as SQVTM and CDR2 as ANQGSEA. The CDR3 DNA reads TGCAGCGGGACCTGGGACAGCTATGAGCAGTTCTTC. Encoded protein: CSGTWDSYEQFF.

The chain combines TRBV7-9 with TRBJ1-4, with a weak D call TRBD1 (5 bases). This CDR3 comprises 17 residues. The ends were cut back, 4 bases at V and 3 bases at J, with 18 bases in the middle. Germline V CDR1 and CDR2: SEHNR, FQNEAQ (reference sequence). The CDR3 loop is CASSSPTGVRSNEKLFF. The DNA of the CDR3 is TGTGCCAGCAGCTCCCCCACGGGGGTGAGATCTAATGAAAAACTGTTTTTT.

The genes are TRBV7-2 and TRBJ1-1, with a tentative D call TRBD1 (6 bases). The CDR3 is 16 amino acids. The germline V gene has CDR1 SGHTA and CDR2 FQGNSA. V was shortened by 2 bases and J by 1 base, with 14 bases between the two germline ends. The CDR3 DNA reads as TGTGCCAGCAGCTTAACCAGGGGTGGGGGGAACACTGAAGCTTTCTTT. It yields the protein CASSLTRGGGNTEAFF.

This chain joins TRBV2 and TRBJ2-1; 9 nucleotides match TRBD2. There are 13 residues in the CDR3. Unmatched junction bases numbered 1, after V lost 3 bases and J lost 7 bases. The V gene's germline CDR1 is SNHLY and CDR2 FYNNEI. For the CDR3, the DNA is TGTGCCAGCAGTGACGGACTAGCGAATGAGCAGTTCTTC. Translation: CASSDGLANEQFF. Together with reference TRBV2 and TRBJ2-1, the CDR3 gives the full variable domain: EPEVTQTPSHQVTQMGQEVILRCVPISNHLYFYWYRQILGQKVEFLVSFYNNEISEKSEIFDDQFSVERPDGSNFTLKIRSTKLEDSAMYFCASSDGLANEQFFGPGTRLTVL.

The rearrangement uses TRBV4-1 and TRBJ1-3; TRBD1 is a possible D gene (5 bases). Germline V gives CDR1 MGHRA, CDR2 YSYEKL. V dropped 0 bases and J dropped 8 bases, with 11 bases sitting between them. The CDR3 contains 14 residues. The chain's CDR3 is CASSQDPGRDTIYF. The CDR3 DNA is TGCGCCAGCAGCCAAGATCCAGGGAGGGACACCATATATTTT.

This rearrangement joins TRBV9 to TRBJ1-2, with 8 bases identical to TRBD1. Germline-derived CDR1 and CDR2 are SGDLS and YYNGEE. The V and J ends lost 5 bases and 4 bases, in that order; junction bases with no gene match: 7. The CDR3 is made up of 14 amino acids. The CDR3 here is CASSSGGFIYGYTF. DNA of the CDR3: TGTGCCAGCAGTTCAGGGGGCTTTATCTATGGCTACACCTTC. Complete variable domain (other parts from reference TRBV9 and TRBJ1-2): DSGVTQTPKHLITATGQRVTLRCSPRSGDLSVYWYQQSLDQGLQFLIQYYNGEERAKGNILERFSAQQFPDLHSELNLSSLELGDSALYFCASSSGGFIYGYTFGSGTRLTVV.

The chain carries TRBV6-5 and TRBJ1-1; D is uncertain. Germline CDR1 and CDR2: MNHEY and SVGAGI. With 0 bases removed from V and 7 bases from J, the gap between germline ends came to 9 bases. CDR3 length equals 13 residues. CDR3 sequence: CASSYSYGLEAFF. The CDR3 coding sequence is TGTGCCAGCAGTTACTCGTACGGACTTGAAGCTTTCTTT.

This chain connects TRBV7-9 to TRBJ2-5; the D gene is possibly TRBD1 (6 bases). Germline CDR1 reads SEHNR; CDR2 reads FQNEAQ (reference sequence). The CDR3 runs 14 residues. V dropped 5 bases and J dropped 2 bases, with 12 bases sitting between them. CDR3 loop: CASSTLGQQETQYF. In DNA, the CDR3 is TGTGCCAGCAGCACTCTAGGACAGCAAGAGACCCAGTACTTC.

V usage is TRBV7-9 and J usage is TRBJ1-3; the D gene is possibly TRBD1 (5 bases). The CDR3 is made up of 16 amino acids. Trimming cost V 3 bases and J 1 base, with 13 bases left between them. The germline V gene has CDR1 SEHNR and CDR2 FQNEAQ (reference sequence). CDR3 nucleotide sequence: TGTGCCAGCAGCTTGACAGCCTCCATTTCTGGAAACACCATATATTTT. As protein: CASSLTASISGNTIYF.

The chain recombines TRBV18 with TRBJ2-3; perhaps TRBD1 as D (5 bases). CDR1 is KGHSH and CDR2 is LQKENI in the germline V gene. The CDR3 runs to 14 residues. Trimming shortened V by 6 bases and J by 4 bases, and 14 bases separated the two germline ends. CDR3 sequence reads: CASSRAGFPDTQYF. The CDR3 DNA sequence: TGTGCCAGCTCCCGGGCAGGGTTTCCAGATACGCAGTATTTT. Full variable domain (remainder filled in from reference TRBV18 and TRBJ2-3): NAGVMQNPRHLVRRRGQEARLRCSPMKGHSHVYWYRQLPEEGLKFMVYLQKENIIDESGMPKERFSAEFPKEGPSILRIQQVVRGDSAAYFCASSRAGFPDTQYFGPGTRLTVL.

This chain links TRBV12-5 with TRBJ1-2, with TRBD1 matching 7 bases. The V gene end was trimmed by 6 bases and the J gene end by 5 bases; junction bases not matched to a gene: 9. Germline V gives CDR1 LGHNT, CDR2 FRNRAP. This CDR3 region has 14 residues. For the CDR3, the DNA is TGTGCTAGTGGCATGACAGGGTATGGGTATGGCTACACCTTC. This gives the protein CASGMTGYGYGYTF. The full variable domain, its missing parts supplied by reference TRBV12-5 and TRBJ1-2, is DARVTQTPRHKVTEMGQEVTMRCQPILGHNTVFWYRQTMMQGLELLAYFRNRAPLDDSGMPKDRFSAEMPDATLATLKIQPSEPRDSAVYFCASGMTGYGYGYTFGSGTRLTVV.

J is TRBJ2-3 and V is TRBV15, with TRBD1 matching over 9 bases. The V segment lost 6 bases and the J segment 3 bases; nucleotides outside the gene matches: 10. In germline, CDR1 is LNHNV, CDR2 YYDKDF (reference sequence). The length of the CDR3 is 16 residues. This chain's CDR3 is CATRDRGGGETDTQYF. In DNA form, the CDR3 reads TGTGCCACCAGGGACAGGGGAGGAGGAGAGACAGATACGCAGTATTTT.

The V call is TRBV25-1, the J call TRBJ1-6; maybe TRBD1 (6 bases). The V end was cut by 8 bases, the J end by 7 bases, with 12 bases between. Germline CDR1 and CDR2: MGHDK and SYGVNS. The CDR3 consists of 13 residues. CDR3 sequence: CASGGVLNSPLHF. In DNA form, the CDR3 reads TGTGCCAGCGGGGGCGTATTAAATTCACCCCTCCACTTT.

The V gene is TRBV6-5, the J gene TRBJ1-5; D remains ambiguous. Trimming removed 5 bases from V and 4 bases from J, with 15 bases in between. Germline V gene lookup returns CDR1 MNHEY and CDR2 SVGAGI. This CDR3 is 15 amino acids long. The CDR3 DNA follows: TGTGCCAGCAGTCCAGGAATCACTGTGAATCAGCCCCAGCATTTT. Residues: CASSPGITVNQPQHF.

This chain connects TRBV7-9 to TRBJ1-4; 8 bases agree with TRBD1. Per the germline V gene, CDR1 is SEHNR and CDR2 is FQNEAQ (reference sequence). Trimming cost V 5 bases and J 7 bases; bases outside gene matches: 9. This CDR3 has 15 residues. The CDR3 loop is CASSANRGRGEKLFF. Written as DNA, the CDR3 is TGTGCCAGCAGCGCCAACAGGGGGAGAGGTGAAAAACTGTTTTTT.

This sequence joins TRBV6-1 and TRBJ1-4; D may be TRBD1 (6 bases). The germline V gene encodes CDR1 MNHNS and CDR2 SASEGT. Trimming stripped 3 bases from V and 8 bases from J, with 13 bases between. This CDR3 has 14 amino acids. Written as DNA, the CDR3 is TGTGCCAGCAGTGACAGGGGATCAAACGAAAAACTGTTTTTT. As protein: CASSDRGSNEKLFF.

This clone has just one count. The chain uses TRBV2 and TRBJ1-3; D might be TRBD1 (6 bases). CDR3 length equals 16 residues. CDR1 is SNHLY and CDR2 is FYNNEI in the germline V gene. Trimming pared 3 bases from V and 0 bases from J, leaving 12 bases between. Here the CDR3 DNA reads TGTGCCAGCAGTGACCAGGGGCTCCGCTCTGGAAACACCATATATTTT. It codes for CASSDQGLRSGNTIYF.

The rearrangement joins TRBV27 to TRBJ2-1; 7 bases are a match to TRBD1. J lost 2 bases, V lost 1 base, and 5 bases had no gene match. The CDR3 loop spans 16 amino acids. Germline V gene lookup returns CDR1 MNHEY and CDR2 SMNVEV (reference sequence). CDR3 DNA: TGTGCCAGCAGTTTATGGTCAGGGGGAACCTACAATGAGCAGTTCTTC. Residues: CASSLWSGGTYNEQFF.

V usage is TRBV7-9 and J usage is TRBJ1-1; 9 bases fit TRBD1. The V gene end was trimmed by 6 bases and the J gene end by 4 bases; junction bases not matched to a gene: 6. There are 14 residues in the CDR3. Germline CDR1 reads SEHNR; CDR2 reads FQNEAQ (reference sequence). The DNA for the CDR3 is TGTGCCAGCAGACCTGGACAGGGGCCCACTGAAGCTTTCTTT. It codes for CASRPGQGPTEAFF.

This clone showed up just once. Written as DNA, the CDR3 is TGTGCCAGCAGGGACAGGGGGCTAAAATCCGAGCAGTACTTC. Its protein is CASRDRGLKSEQYF. The chain recombines TRBV27 with TRBJ2-7, with 11 nucleotides matching TRBD1. Per the germline V gene, CDR1 is MNHEY and CDR2 is SMNVEV (reference sequence). V lost 6 bases and J lost 6; bases outside the gene matches: 7. This CDR3 region has 14 residues.

The V and J genes are TRBV27 and TRBJ1-5; D not resolved. Germline V gives CDR1 MNHEY, CDR2 SMNVEV (reference sequence). Trimming removed 3 bases at V and 6 bases at J, with 12 bases between. This CDR3 comprises 14 residues. The CDR3 coding sequence is TGTGCCAGCAGTTTTACCGGGGTGAGTCAGCCCCAGCATTTT. This translates into CASSFTGVSQPQHF.